The 2 T cell receptor beta chains below all came from one sample that was sequenced in a study of cytomegalovirus exposure and HLA in healthy donors. It was with 60 Vbeta and 13 Jbeta primers that the PCR ran. The table came from immunoSEQ multiplex PCR; TCRdb's copy has only in-frame clones and leaves some out. The sample table includes 130,000 or so clones. Sequencing was done on a sample of PBMCs. The receptor source for this set is a young woman in good health and CMV-seronegative.

The chain joins TRBV4-1 to TRBJ1-2; unclear D gene. This CDR3 spans 17 amino acids. CDR1 is MGHRA and CDR2 is YSYEKL in the germline V gene. V was trimmed by 0 bases and J by 1 base, leaving 15 bases between them. The CDR3 sequence: CASSQDETTFLNYGYTF. The CDR3 region has the DNA TGCGCCAGCAGCCAAGACGAGACTACTTTCCTTAACTATGGCTACACCTTC.

This chain joins TRBV19 and TRBJ1-3; tentative D call: TRBD1 (6 bases). The CDR3 has 15 amino acids. Trimming pared 3 bases from V and 2 bases from J, leaving 11 bases between. Germline loops: CDR1 LNHDA, CDR2 SQIVND (reference sequence). DNA for the CDR3: TGTGCCAGTAGTATCTCCGGGACACCTGGAAACACCATATATTTT. Its translation is CASSISGTPGNTIYF.